These T cell receptor beta chains were read from a single sample in a study of T cell responses to AZD1222 COVID-19 vaccine. Only in-frame clones appear in the TCRdb table, and some are missing; sequencing was by immunoSEQ multiplex PCR. There are around 170,000 clones in the sample; just over 90% occur only once, and nearly 1% lies in the top ten. The sample was peripheral blood, taken on day 0 of AZD1222 vaccination. These receptors were collected from an adult in good health. The CDR3 runs from the conserved cysteine through the conserved F or W. Each record gives: V gene, clone size, D gene, J gene, CDR3 DNA, CDR3 protein. D genes are given only for firm matches. Size is omitted from some rows. Given values are once, few, many or a class for expanded clones.

>TRBV5-1|-|-|TRBJ1-6
TGCGCCAGCAGCTTCCAGGTTAGCTCCTATAATTCACCCCTCCACTTT
CASSFQVSSYNSPLHF
>TRBV27|-|-|TRBJ1-2
TGTGCCAGCAGGCGGCAGGGCGGAGGCGATGGCTACACCTTC
CASRRQGGGDGYTF
>TRBV5-4|-|-|TRBJ2-1
TGTGCCAGCAGATTTCCGGGACAAGGGCAGTTCTTC
CASRFPGQGQFF
>TRBV9|-|-|TRBJ1-6
TGTGCCAGCAGCGTAGGGCCCACTAATTCACCCCTCCACTTT
CASSVGPTNSPLHF
>TRBV6-5|-|TRBD2|TRBJ2-5
TGTGCCAGCAGTTACGGGGGGGTCACGGCCCAGTACTTC
CASSYGGVTAQYF
>TRBV7-2|-|-|TRBJ2-5
TGTGCCAGCAGCCCGGGACTCCGAAAAGAGACCCAGTACTTC
CASSPGLRKETQYF
>TRBV27|-|-|TRBJ2-5
TGTGCCACCCTTGGGAAAGAGACCCAGTACTTC
CATLGKETQYF
>TRBV27|-|TRBD2|TRBJ2-7
TGTGCCAGCAGTTTAGGAGACGGGACTAGCGGTCCCTACGAGCAGTACTTC
CASSLGDGTSGPYEQYF
>TRBV5-1|-|-|TRBJ2-2
TGCGCCAGCAGCTTGGCGGGTACCCTGCTAAACGCCGGGGAGCTGTTTTTT
CASSLAGTLLNAGELFF
>TRBV2|-|-|TRBJ2-6
TGTGCCAGCAGGCGGCGGGTGTCTGGGGCCAACGTCCTGACTTTC
CASRRRVSGANVLTF
>TRBV5-1|-|TRBD2|TRBJ2-3
TGCGCCAGCAGCTCGGGACTAGCGGGAGGCCCTAGCACAGATACGCAGTATTTT
CASSSGLAGGPSTDTQYF
>TRBV6-6|-|TRBD1|TRBJ1-2
TGTGCCAGCAGTTCCCGACAGGGGTACTATGGCTACACCTTC
CASSSRQGYYGYTF
>TRBV15|-|TRBD1|TRBJ1-2
TGTGCCACCAGCACCCCCCGGGACAGGGCGAAAGGCTACACCTTC
CATSTPRDRAKGYTF
>TRBV25-1|-|-|TRBJ1-1
TGTGCCAGCAGTGAGTTATCCGGGGAGGCTTTCTTT
CASSELSGEAFF
>TRBV9|-|-|TRBJ1-1
TGTGCCAGCAGCATGACAGCCTCGAACACTGAAGCTTTCTTT
CASSMTASNTEAFF
>TRBV19|-|TRBD2|TRBJ2-5
TGTGCCAGTAGTATAGATCTAGAGGCGGGAGTTAAGCAAGAGACCCAGTACTTC
CASSIDLEAGVKQETQYF
>TRBV13|once|TRBD2|TRBJ2-5
TGTGCCAGCAGCTCCGGACTAGCAGAGACCCAGTACTTC
CASSSGLAETQYF
>TRBV6-2/TRBV6-3|-|TRBD1|TRBJ1-5
TGTGCCAGCAGCCAGGGACAGAGCAATCAGCCCCAGCATTTT
CASSQGQSNQPQHF
>TRBV6-5|-|TRBD1|TRBJ2-1
TGTGCCAGCAGTCTCGGGACAGTGTCATACAATGAGCAGTTCTTC
CASSLGTVSYNEQFF
>TRBV6-1|-|-|TRBJ1-4
TGTGCCAGCAGTGATCGAAGGGGGGCAACTAATGAAAAACTGTTTTTT
CASSDRRGATNEKLFF
>TRBV6-1|-|-|TRBJ1-5
TGTGCCAGCAGTGGGGCCGGCAGGGCAACTCCAAGGGGCAATCAGCCCCAGCATTTT
CASSGAGRATPRGNQPQHF
>TRBV7-6|-|-|TRBJ1-2
TGTGCCAGCAGCTTAGGAGAGGGACTCACGAGTGGGGGCACCTTC
CASSLGEGLTSGGTF
>TRBV27|-|-|TRBJ1-2
TGTGCCAGCAGCCCGTGGGGTTATGGCTACACCTTC
CASSPWGYGYTF
>TRBV10-3|-|TRBD2|TRBJ2-2
TGTGCCATCAGGTCTAGCGGACCAACCGGGGAGCTGTTTTTT
CAIRSSGPTGELFF
>TRBV19|-|-|TRBJ1-5
TGTGCCAGCGACTCAGGGGTTCAGCCCCAGCATTTT
CASDSGVQPQHF
>TRBV7-3|-|TRBD1|TRBJ1-1
TGTGCCAGCGGACCCGGACAGGGGTCAACTGAAGCTTTCTTT
CASGPGQGSTEAFF
>TRBV27|-|-|TRBJ2-7
TGTGCCAGCACCCCCATAACGGATTGGTTTTCCCTCGCTCGCGAGCAGTACTTC
CASTPITDWFSLAREQYF
>TRBV6-2/TRBV6-3|-|-|TRBJ2-7
TGTGCCAGCAGTTACGACCCCCAGTACGAGCAGTACTTC
CASSYDPQYEQYF